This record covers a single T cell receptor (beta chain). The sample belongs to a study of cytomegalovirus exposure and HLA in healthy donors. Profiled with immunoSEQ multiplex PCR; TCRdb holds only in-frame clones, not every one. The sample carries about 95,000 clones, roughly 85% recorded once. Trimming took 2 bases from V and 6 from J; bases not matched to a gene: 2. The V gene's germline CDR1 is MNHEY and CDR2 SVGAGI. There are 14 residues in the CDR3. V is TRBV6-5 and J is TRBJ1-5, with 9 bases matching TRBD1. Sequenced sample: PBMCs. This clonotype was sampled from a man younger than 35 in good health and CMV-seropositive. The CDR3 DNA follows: TGTGCCAGCAGTTACACAGGGGGCAGTCAGCCCCAGCATTTT. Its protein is CASSYTGGSQPQHF.